The 8 T cell receptor beta chains below all came from one sample that was sequenced in a study of blood T cell repertoires in COVID-19. Profiling relied on immunoSEQ multiplex PCR, and the TCRdb table lists in-frame clones only, not all of them. The data show approximately 100,000 clones, nearly 90% seen once. Source material: peripheral blood. The receptors derive from a man between 65 and 85 years old with acute or convalescent COVID-19.

The V call is TRBV5-1, the J call TRBJ2-2; the match to TRBD1 covers 10 bases. The CDR3 contains 15 residues. Trimming took 2 bases from V and 8 from J; bases not matched to a gene: 6. Germline CDR1 is SGHRS and CDR2 is YFSETQ. The CDR3 region has the DNA TGCGCCAGCAGCTTTTTGGACAGGGGGACTGGGGAGCTGTTTTTT. Its protein product is CASSFLDRGTGELFF. The full variable domain, in which reference TRBV5-1 and TRBJ2-2 provide the parts outside the CDR3, is KAGVTQTPRYLIKTRGQQVTLSCSPISGHRSVSWYQQTPGQGLQFLFEYFSETQRNKGNFPGRFSGRQFSNSRSEMNVSTLELGDSALYLCASSFLDRGTGELFFGEGSRLTVL.

Here the CDR3 reads CASSITTGGTDTQYF. DNA for the CDR3: TGTGCCAGTAGTATAACCACAGGTGGGACAGATACGCAGTATTTT. This sequence joins TRBV19 and TRBJ2-3; TRBD1 is a possible D gene (5 bases). Germline assignment: CDR1 LNHDA and CDR2 SQIVND (reference sequence). This CDR3 has 15 amino acids. Trimming took off 2 bases at V and 3 bases at J, with 12 bases between the two ends.

The chain combines TRBV9 with TRBJ2-7; TRBD2 matches 7 bases. The CDR3 extends over 14 amino acids. J was trimmed by 3 bases and V by 4 bases; bases with no gene match: 7. Germline V gene data show CDR1 as SGDLS and CDR2 as YYNGEE. The DNA for the CDR3 is TGTGCCAGCAGCCGGGGAGGGGTCAACTACGAGCAGTACTTC. The encoded protein is CASSRGGVNYEQYF.

The rearrangement uses TRBV9 and TRBJ2-1; 10 bases align to TRBD2. Germline CDR1 reads SGDLS; CDR2 reads YYNGEE. The V gene end was trimmed by 4 bases and the J gene end by 0 bases; junction bases not matched to a gene: 7. The CDR3 loop spans 17 amino acids. CDR3 in amino acids: CASSNRLAGSSYNEQFF. The CDR3 region has the DNA TGTGCCAGCAGCAATCGACTAGCGGGTAGCTCCTACAATGAGCAGTTCTTC.

This chain joins TRBV2 and TRBJ2-7; 7 bases map to TRBD1. The CDR3 covers 16 residues. Germline trimming cut 6 bases from V and 0 bases from J; bases unmatched to any gene: 11. Germline CDR1 and CDR2: SNHLY and FYNNEI. For the CDR3, the DNA is TGTGCCAGCAGGGACTCAACAGGGGCAGCCTCCTACGAGCAGTACTTC. It yields the protein CASRDSTGAASYEQYF. Full variable domain (remainder filled in from reference TRBV2 and TRBJ2-7): EPEVTQTPSHQVTQMGQEVILRCVPISNHLYFYWYRQILGQKVEFLVSFYNNEISEKSEIFDDQFSVERPDGSNFTLKIRSTKLEDSAMYFCASRDSTGAASYEQYFGPGTRLTVT.

This clone was counted once. V and J are TRBV5-5 and TRBJ2-7, with D possibly TRBD2 on 5 matching bases. Germline lookup yields CDR1 SGHKS and CDR2 YYEKEE (reference sequence). CDR3 length: 14 residues. Trimming left V 4 bases short and J 3 bases short, with 14 bases between. As DNA, the CDR3 is TGTGCCAGCAGCCCCGGTGCCGGGATCTACGAGCAGTACTTC. This sequence encodes CASSPGAGIYEQYF.

This clone came up once. This rearrangement joins TRBV13 to TRBJ2-6; a weak D match, TRBD2 (6 bases). V was trimmed by 8 bases and J by 4 bases, leaving 9 bases between them. In germline, CDR1 is PRHDT, CDR2 FYEKMQ (reference sequence). The CDR3 totals 13 residues. The CDR3 DNA is TGTGCCAGCGGGGGGTCAGGGGCCAACGTCCTGACTTTC. Residues: CASGGSGANVLTF. The full variable domain, its missing parts supplied by reference TRBV13 and TRBJ2-6, is AAGVIQSPRHLIKEKRETATLKCYPIPRHDTVYWYQQGPGQDPQFLISFYEKMQSDKGSIPDRFSAQQFSDYHSELNMSSLELGDSALYFCASGGSGANVLTFGAGSRLTVL.

The DNA for the CDR3 is TGTGCCATCAGTGAGTGGGGGGGCGGCACAGATACGCAGTATTTT. Translating it yields CAISEWGGGTDTQYF. The chain carries TRBV10-3 and TRBJ2-3, with TRBD2 as a possible D gene (7 bases). In germline, CDR1 is ENHRY, CDR2 SYGVKD. V dropped 1 base and J dropped 1 base, with 9 bases sitting between them. This CDR3 comprises 15 residues.